This TCR beta chain was obtained from a study of T-cell reconstitution after alpha-beta-depleted transplantation in children. The CDR3 extends over 18 amino acids. The V gene's germline CDR1 is SGHVS and CDR2 FNYEAQ. Trimming removed 3 bases from V and 0 bases from J; junction bases left unmatched: 11. This clonotype has just a few counts. The library targeted TCRbeta and was prepared with unique molecular identifiers. Via MiXCR, TCRdb re-called the PCR reads, giving one row per CDR3 protein. Among around 340,000 distinct CDR3 sequences listed, roughly 14% were seen once. The chain recombines TRBV7-6 with TRBJ1-2; 9 positions agree with TRBD1. The clonotype comes from a human donor who donated a stem cell graft to a child with Fanconi anemia. This specimen was PBMCs, taken from the stem cell graft. CDR3 in DNA: TGTGCCAGCAGCTTCGGACAGGGGTATGGAGAGTCTAACTATGGCTACACCTTC. It is translated as CASSFGQGYGESNYGYTF.